This T cell receptor beta chain derives from a study of cytomegalovirus exposure and HLA in healthy donors. A few counts support this clone. Antigen: not known. The CDR3 loop spans 15 amino acids. V was pared by 8 bases and J by 4 bases, with 18 bases between. CDR1 is MNHEY, CDR2 SMNVEV, per germline (reference sequence). PCR involved 60 Vbeta and 13 Jbeta primers. Profiling relied on immunoSEQ multiplex PCR, and the TCRdb table lists in-frame clones only, not all of them. Of more than 35,000 clones listed, more than 50% are singletons. Points from the study as a whole: TCR beta chain V- and J-gene trimming was linked, in a later analysis, to a missense variant in DCLRE1C. Being productive about 87% or about 30% of the time was typical of most TCR beta V segments in an earlier analysis.

The material sequenced was PBMCs. The TCR comes from a woman aged 40 to 55 in good health and CMV-seropositive. The chain is built from TRBV27 and TRBJ1-5; TRBD1 is a possible D gene (6 bases). The CDR3 loop reads CASGSWDTTNQPQHF. CDR3 nucleotide sequence: TGTGCCAGCGGCTCCTGGGACACAACTAATCAGCCCCAGCATTTT.